The 14 T cell receptor beta chains listed next were all sequenced from one sample in a study of cytomegalovirus exposure and HLA in healthy donors. It was with 60 Vbeta and 13 Jbeta primers that the PCR ran. Measured with immunoSEQ multiplex PCR; TCRdb has only the in-frame clones, and not every one. The table records roughly 150,000 clones, 73% of them present only once. The sequencing input was PBMCs. All receptors derive from a woman aged 18-30 years in good health and CMV-seropositive.

V usage is TRBV28 and J usage is TRBJ2-7; maybe TRBD2 (7 bases). Trimming left V 5 bases short and J 2 bases short, with 25 bases between. The CDR3 has 18 residues. Germline CDR1 and CDR2: MDHEN and SYDVKM. CDR3 loop: CASSTMRRGGPPTYEQYF. CDR3 bases: TGTGCCAGCAGTACCATGCGGCGCGGGGGCCCTCCGACCTACGAGCAGTACTTC.

The V call is TRBV10-1, the J call TRBJ2-1; TRBD2 agrees at 11 bases. With V trimmed by 9 bases and J by 4 bases, 8 bases remained unmatched. CDR1 is WNHNN and CDR2 is SYGVQD in the germline V gene (reference sequence). The CDR3 consists of 15 residues. CDR3 region: CARRYSGGGYNEQFF. CDR3 DNA: TGCGCCAGAAGATATAGCGGGGGGGGTTACAATGAGCAGTTCTTC.

V and J are TRBV7-3 and TRBJ2-3; a possible D gene is TRBD2 (5 bases). Per the germline V gene, CDR1 is SGHTA and CDR2 is FQGTGA. Between the trimmed V and J ends, which lost 4 bases and 4 bases, there was a span of 15 bases. The CDR3 runs 15 residues. CDR3 bases: TGTGCCAGCAGCTACAGAGGCTGGGGAGCAGATACGCAGTATTTT. Protein: CASSYRGWGADTQYF.

This chain joins TRBV5-1 and TRBJ2-2; no definite D call. The V gene lost 4 bases and the J gene lost 2 bases, with 12 bases spanning the gap. Germline V gene sequence: CDR1 SGHRS, CDR2 YFSETQ. This CDR3 spans 15 amino acids. CDR3 protein: CASSPGTLNTGELFF. DNA of the CDR3: TGCGCCAGCAGCCCCGGTACACTAAACACCGGGGAGCTGTTTTTT.

The gene calls are TRBV9 and TRBJ2-3, with D possibly matching TRBD1 (6 bases). The CDR3 extends over 15 amino acids. Deletions cut 3 bases from V and 2 bases from J, with 13 bases between. CDR1 SGDLS and CDR2 YYNGEE come from the germline V gene. As DNA, the CDR3 is TGTGCCAGCAGCGCCCCATGGGGGCCCACAGATACGCAGTATTTT. Translating it yields CASSAPWGPTDTQYF.

About this clone itself: Germline and junction disagree at one end, which may indicate a read error. The sample contains more than one DNA sequence encoding this CDR3. CDR3 bases: TGCGCCAGCAGCGGATGGACAAGGGAATACGGTTTCACTGAAGCTTTCTTT. This translates into CASSGWTREYGFTEAFF. This chain connects TRBV7-3 to TRBJ1-1, with D perhaps TRBD1 (5 bases). Germline lookup yields CDR1 SGHTA and CDR2 FQGTGA. CDR3 size: 17 residues.

This clone was recorded a few times. This chain uses TRBV7-2 with TRBJ2-5; unclear D gene. The V and J ends lost 5 bases and 3 bases respectively, with 13 bases between them. This CDR3 is built from 14 residues. Germline V gene data show CDR1 as SGHTA and CDR2 as FQGNSA. CDR3 residues: CASSQDWSEETQYF. The CDR3 bases are TGTGCCAGCAGCCAAGACTGGTCGGAAGAGACCCAGTACTTC. Full variable domain (outside the CDR3, taken from reference TRBV7-2 and TRBJ2-5): GAGVSQSPSNKVTEKGKDVELRCDPISGHTALYWYRQSLGQGLEFLIYFQGNSAPDKSGLPSDRFSAERTGGSVSTLTIQRTQQEDSAVYLCASSQDWSEETQYFGPGTRLLVL.

The V call is TRBV9, the J call TRBJ1-2; perhaps TRBD1 as D (6 bases). Germline assignment: CDR1 SGDLS and CDR2 YYNGEE. This CDR3 is 16 amino acids long. Trimming stripped 2 bases from V and 1 base from J, with 15 bases between. The CDR3 DNA reads TGTGCCAGCAGCGTGAGCCCCCAGGGGAGTAACTATGGCTACACCTTC. Translated, it gives CASSVSPQGSNYGYTF.

The genes are TRBV7-6 and TRBJ1-1; 9 bases line up with TRBD1. The CDR3 covers 15 residues. The J segment lost 3 bases and the V segment lost 2 bases, leaving 4 bases of the junction unmatched. Germline V gives CDR1 SGHVS, CDR2 FNYEAQ. The CDR3 nucleotides read TGTGCCAGCAGCTTACCCGACAGGGGGGACACTGAAGCTTTCTTT. This sequence encodes CASSLPDRGDTEAFF.

This sequence joins TRBV19 and TRBJ2-7; a possible D gene is TRBD1 (5 bases). V lost 6 bases and J lost 2, with 20 bases in between. This CDR3 has 16 amino acids. Germline CDR1 is LNHDA and CDR2 is SQIVND (reference sequence). The CDR3 loop is CASSSERQTTTYEQYF. The DNA of the CDR3 is TGTGCCAGTAGCTCTGAGCGACAGACCACCACCTACGAGCAGTACTTC.

This clone showed up just once. The V and J genes are TRBV5-6 and TRBJ1-2; possibly TRBD1 for D (5 bases). Trimming took 0 bases from V and 4 from J, leaving 10 bases between them. The germline CDR1 and CDR2 sequences are SGHDT and YYEEEE. The CDR3 contains 14 residues. CDR3 DNA sequence: TGTGCCAGCAGCTTGGGGGGCCCGCTCTATGGCTACACCTTC. Its translation: CASSLGGPLYGYTF.

This clone was seen more than once but under ten times. This chain uses TRBV6-1 with TRBJ1-4; no clear D gene. The length of the CDR3 is 14 residues. Germline V gene data show CDR1 as MNHNS and CDR2 as SASEGT. Between the trimmed V and J ends, which lost 1 base and 4 bases, there was a span of 7 bases. The CDR3 coding sequence is TGTGCCAGCAGTGAAGTAGAGATTAATGAAAAACTGTTTTTT. This translates into CASSEVEINEKLFF.

This chain uses TRBV9 with TRBJ2-1, with D maybe TRBD2 (5 bases). The V and J ends lost 0 bases and 4 bases respectively, with 11 bases between them. Germline V lookup: CDR1 SGDLS, CDR2 YYNGEE. The CDR3 is 15 residues long. The CDR3 loop is CASSVGGRGYNEQFF. DNA of the CDR3: TGTGCCAGCAGCGTAGGAGGACGGGGTTACAATGAGCAGTTCTTC.

The chain employs TRBV4-1 and TRBJ2-1; 12 bases map to TRBD2. J lost 0 bases, V lost 6 bases, and 9 bases had no gene match. The germline V gene encodes CDR1 MGHRA and CDR2 YSYEKL. This CDR3 region has 18 residues. The CDR3 here is CASRAGLAGFSSYNEQFF. As DNA, the CDR3 is TGCGCCAGCAGGGCAGGACTAGCGGGGTTTAGCTCCTACAATGAGCAGTTCTTC.